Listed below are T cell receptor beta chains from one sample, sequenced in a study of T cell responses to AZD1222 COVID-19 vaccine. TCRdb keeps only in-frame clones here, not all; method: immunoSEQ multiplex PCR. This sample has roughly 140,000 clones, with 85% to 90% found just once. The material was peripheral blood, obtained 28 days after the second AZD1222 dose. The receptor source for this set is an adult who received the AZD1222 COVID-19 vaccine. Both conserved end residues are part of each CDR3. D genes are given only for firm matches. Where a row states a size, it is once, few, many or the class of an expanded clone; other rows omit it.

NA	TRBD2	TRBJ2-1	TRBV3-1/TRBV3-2	CASSQDRSGGKAYNEQFF	TGTGCCAGCAGCCAAGATCGATCGGGAGGGAAAGCCTACAATGAGCAGTTCTTC
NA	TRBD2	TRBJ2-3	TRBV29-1	CSVVSSGPGTDTQYF	TGCAGCGTTGTATCTAGCGGACCGGGCACAGATACGCAGTATTTT
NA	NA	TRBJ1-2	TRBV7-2	CASSEVGTYGYTF	TGTGCCAGCAGCGAAGTCGGGACCTATGGCTACACCTTC
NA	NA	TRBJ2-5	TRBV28	CASSLGRSETQYF	TGTGCCAGCAGTCTGGGACGTTCAGAGACCCAGTACTTC
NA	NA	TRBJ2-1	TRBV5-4	CASSGDSPAGQGEQFF	TGTGCCAGCAGCGGGGACAGTCCTGCGGGGCAGGGTGAGCAGTTCTTC
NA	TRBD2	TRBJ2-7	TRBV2	CASKSPGGDYEQYF	TGTGCCAGCAAATCCCCCGGGGGGGACTACGAGCAGTACTTC
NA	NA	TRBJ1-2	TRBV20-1	CSASFRDGYTF	TGCAGTGCTAGCTTTCGAGATGGCTACACCTTC
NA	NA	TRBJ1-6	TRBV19	CASSFGQTNSPLHF	TGTGCCAGTAGTTTCGGACAGACCAATTCACCCCTCCACTTT
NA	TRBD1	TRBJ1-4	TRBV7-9	CASSSDRGFLFEKLFF	TGTGCCAGCAGCAGCGACAGGGGGTTTTTGTTTGAAAAACTGTTTTTT
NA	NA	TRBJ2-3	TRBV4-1	CASSQEGRDTDTQYF	TGCGCCAGCAGCCAAGAGGGACGAGACACAGATACGCAGTATTTT
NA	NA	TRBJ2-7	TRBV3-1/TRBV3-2	CASSQAAEQYF	TGTGCCAGCAGCCAAGCTGCCGAGCAGTACTTC
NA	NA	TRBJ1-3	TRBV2	CASSADTLNSGNTIYF	TGTGCCAGCAGCGCGGACACCCTGAACTCTGGAAACACCATATATTTT
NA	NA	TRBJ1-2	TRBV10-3	CAISKAGRLDSGYTF	TGTGCCATCAGTAAAGCTGGCAGGTTAGACTCTGGCTACACCTTC
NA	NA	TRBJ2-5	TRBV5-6	CASSPRGRQRIYEETQYF	TGTGCCAGCAGCCCCCGAGGGCGACAGAGAATATATGAAGAGACCCAGTACTTC
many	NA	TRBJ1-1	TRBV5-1	CASSPRRVRTEAFF	TGCGCCAGCAGCCCCCGTCGGGTGCGGACTGAAGCTTTCTTT
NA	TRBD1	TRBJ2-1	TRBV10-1	CASSERGQGANNEQFF	TGCGCCAGCAGTGAACGGGGACAGGGGGCGAACAATGAGCAGTTCTTC
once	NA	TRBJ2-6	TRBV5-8	CASLTSGGANVLTF	TGTGCCAGCCTCACATCGGGAGGGGCCAACGTCCTGACTTTC
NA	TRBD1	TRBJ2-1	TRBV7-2	CASSPGGADNEQFF	TGTGCCAGCAGCCCAGGGGGAGCAGACAATGAGCAGTTCTTC
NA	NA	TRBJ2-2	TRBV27	CASGRQNTGELFF	TGTGCCTCGGGACGGCAGAACACCGGGGAGCTGTTTTTT
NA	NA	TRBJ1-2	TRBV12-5	CASAQTGFLGYTF	TGTGCTAGTGCCCAAACAGGGTTCTTGGGCTACACCTTC
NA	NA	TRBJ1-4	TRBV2	CASSGGRAEKLFF	TGTGCCAGCAGTGGGGGCAGGGCTGAAAAACTGTTTTTT
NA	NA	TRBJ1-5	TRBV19	CASSTGWRTNQPQHF	TGTGCCAGTAGTACAGGGTGGAGAACCAATCAGCCCCAGCATTTT
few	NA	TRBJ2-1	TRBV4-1	CASSQDSGSYNEQFF	TGCGCCAGCAGCCAAGATAGCGGTTCCTACAATGAGCAGTTCTTC
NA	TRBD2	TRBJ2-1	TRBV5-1	CASSLRLAGAGGYNEQFF	TGCGCCAGCAGCCTGAGATTAGCGGGAGCAGGGGGTTACAATGAGCAGTTCTTC
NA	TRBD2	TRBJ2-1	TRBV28	CASNRIAGRRNEQFF	TGTGCCAGCAATCGAATAGCGGGGCGTCGGAATGAGCAGTTCTTC
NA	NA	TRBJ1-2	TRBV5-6	CASSLTSRQENGYTF	TGTGCCAGCAGCTTGACGAGCCGACAGGAGAATGGCTACACCTTC
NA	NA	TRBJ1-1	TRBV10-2	CASSVPVNTEAFF	TGCGCCAGCAGTGTCCCTGTGAACACTGAAGCTTTCTTT
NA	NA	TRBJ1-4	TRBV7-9	CASSLVAGQSEKLFF	TGTGCCAGCAGCTTAGTGGCAGGGCAAAGTGAAAAACTGTTTTTT
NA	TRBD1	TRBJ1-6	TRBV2	CASRGTGNNNSPLHF	TGTGCCAGCAGGGGGACAGGGAATAATAATTCACCCCTCCACTTT
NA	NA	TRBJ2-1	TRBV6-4	CASSDQSGVKQFF	TGTGCCAGCAGTGACCAATCCGGCGTTAAGCAGTTCTTC
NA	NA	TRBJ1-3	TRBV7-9	CASSLGQGNGNTIYF	TGTGCCAGCAGCTTAGGCCAGGGGAATGGAAACACCATATATTTT
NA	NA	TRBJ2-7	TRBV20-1	CSASHQNSYEQYF	TGCAGTGCTAGTCACCAAAACTCCTACGAGCAGTACTTC
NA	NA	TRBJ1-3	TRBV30	CAWSPGLSPGNTIYF	TGTGCCTGGAGTCCGGGTCTCTCCCCTGGAAACACCATATATTTT
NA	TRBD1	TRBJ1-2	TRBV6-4	CASSEGTGKSGYTF	TGTGCCAGCAGTGAGGGGACAGGGAAAAGTGGCTACACCTTC
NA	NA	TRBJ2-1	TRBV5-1	CASSPDEYNEQFF	TGCGCCAGCAGCCCGGACGAGTACAATGAGCAGTTCTTC
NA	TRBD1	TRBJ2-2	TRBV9	CASSGRQGPAGELFF	TGTGCCAGCAGCGGCCGACAGGGTCCCGCCGGGGAGCTGTTTTTT
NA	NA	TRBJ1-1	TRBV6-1	CASSETWGSLNTEAFF	TGTGCCAGCAGTGAAACCTGGGGGTCCCTGAACACTGAAGCTTTCTTT
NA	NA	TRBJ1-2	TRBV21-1	CASSKDGRHYGYTF	TGTGCCAGCAGCAAAGACGGGCGGCACTATGGCTACACCTTC